The 22 T cell receptor beta chains given below trace back to one sample, sequenced in a study of a mutant IDH1 vaccine in newly diagnosed glioma. Profiling relied on immunoSEQ multiplex PCR, and the TCRdb table lists in-frame clones only, not all of them. The profile shows about 90,000 clones, roughly 91% of them singletons. Sample time point: week 47, end of study. Vaccination comprised doses that each held 300 ug of mutant IDH1 20-mer peptide, plus topical imiquimod. Their antigens remain unidentified. The specimen was PBMCs, collected from a glioma patient whose treatment included an IDH1 peptide vaccine. The receptors shown here come from a woman aged 45-65 years with glioma.

The chain uses TRBV10-3 and TRBJ2-6, with D possibly TRBD2 on 5 matching bases. This CDR3 comprises 16 residues. Germline CDR1 and CDR2: ENHRY and SYGVKD. V was clipped by 7 bases and J by 0 bases, with 13 bases between them. The CDR3: CAINSGRGSGANVLTF. The DNA of the CDR3 is TGTGCCATCAACTCCGGACGGGGCTCTGGGGCCAACGTCCTGACTTTC.

The V and J genes are TRBV7-9 and TRBJ2-3; TRBD2 aligns across 13 bases. Germline CDR1 reads SEHNR; CDR2 reads FQNEAQ (reference sequence). CDR3 length: 16 amino acids. The junction had 8 bases not matched to a gene; V was cut back by 5 bases and J by 6 bases. The CDR3 region has the DNA TGTGCCAGCAGCGTACTAGCGGGAGGGGTTGGGGATACGCAGTATTTT. Translating gives CASSVLAGGVGDTQYF.

Remarks on this clone: Other DNA sequences in the sample encode the same CDR3. The chain combines TRBV27 with TRBJ2-5, with TRBD2 matching 9 bases. This CDR3 has 17 residues. V dropped 0 bases and J dropped 2; count of bases not matched to a gene: 7. In germline, CDR1 is MNHEY, CDR2 SMNVEV (reference sequence). The CDR3 region has the DNA TGTGCCAGCAGTTTATCGGTGGCGGGAGGGCCGCAAGAGACCCAGTACTTC. This gives the protein CASSLSVAGGPQETQYF.

V is TRBV9 and J is TRBJ2-1; tentatively, D is TRBD2 (5 bases). There are 16 residues in the CDR3. V lost 4 bases to trimming and J lost 0 bases, with 14 bases between them. Germline CDR1 reads SGDLS; CDR2 reads YYNGEE. The CDR3 here is CASSTRTGSSYNEQFF. As DNA, the CDR3 is TGTGCCAGCAGCACCCGGACGGGAAGCTCCTACAATGAGCAGTTCTTC.

The V and J genes are TRBV5-4 and TRBJ2-3; D is tentatively TRBD1 or TRBD2 (6 bases each). Trimming left V 4 bases short and J 4 bases short, with 13 bases between. The CDR3 loop spans 14 amino acids. CDR1 SGHNT and CDR2 YYREEE come from the germline V gene (reference sequence). CDR3 DNA: TGTGCCAGCAGCCCTGGAGGGGGGTCAGATACGCAGTATTTT. Translation gives CASSPGGGSDTQYF.

The rearrangement links TRBV6-5 to TRBJ2-7; TRBD2 is a possible D gene (6 bases). Germline CDR1 is MNHEY and CDR2 is SVGAGI. The CDR3 consists of 14 residues. Trimming took off 7 bases at V and 0 bases at J, with 13 bases between the two ends. In nucleotides, the CDR3 is TGTGCCAGCACCCGGACTAAATTCTCCTACGAGCAGTACTTC. Translated, it gives CASTRTKFSYEQYF.

The J gene is TRBJ2-5, the V gene TRBV29-1; 9 positions agree with TRBD2. CDR3 length: 15 residues. Trimming at V came to 2 bases and at J to 7 bases, leaving 11 bases not matched to a gene. The germline V gene has CDR1 SQVTM and CDR2 ANQGSEA. This CDR3 reads CSVERLAGVLSTQYF. CDR3 bases: TGCAGCGTTGAAAGGTTAGCGGGAGTCTTATCGACCCAGTACTTC.

The chain links TRBV7-2 to TRBJ2-1; 16 bases agree with TRBD2. The V gene's germline CDR1 is SGHTA and CDR2 FQGNSA. CDR3 length equals 15 residues. J gave up 15 bases and V 5 bases, and 10 bases lay outside the gene matches. DNA of the CDR3: TGTGCCAGCAGCCGCGACGGGACTAGCGGGAGGGCCGCGTTCTTC. As protein: CASSRDGTSGRAAFF. Looking up the rest from reference TRBV7-2 and TRBJ2-1 gives the full variable domain: GAGVSQSPSNKVTEKGKDVELRCDPISGHTALYWYRQSLGQGLEFLIYFQGNSAPDKSGLPSDRFSAERTGGSVSTLTIQRTQQEDSAVYLCASSRDGTSGRAAFFGPGTRLTVL.

The count of this clone is one. The V gene is TRBV7-8, the J gene TRBJ1-5; 9 nucleotides line up with TRBD1. The CDR3 runs 14 residues. V lost 4 bases and J lost 4; bases outside the gene matches: 2. From germline, CDR1 is SGHVS and CDR2 FQNEAQ. For the CDR3, the DNA is TGTGCCAGCAGCTCAGGACAGGGGAATCAGCCCCAGCATTTT. Translation: CASSSGQGNQPQHF.

This clone has more than one count but fewer than ten. The gene calls are TRBV19 and TRBJ1-3; no definite D call. CDR1 is LNHDA, CDR2 SQIVND, per germline (reference sequence). The CDR3 has 17 amino acids. The V gene lost 5 bases and the J gene lost 0 bases, with 17 bases spanning the gap. CDR3 loop: CASSLGPSGVSGNTIYF. CDR3 sequence (DNA): TGTGCCAGTAGTCTCGGACCTTCGGGCGTCTCTGGAAACACCATATATTTT.

V usage is TRBV28 and J usage is TRBJ1-2; the D gene is possibly TRBD1 (6 bases). Deletions cut 7 bases from V and 5 bases from J, with 23 bases between. The germline V gene encodes CDR1 MDHEN and CDR2 SYDVKM. The CDR3 has 16 amino acids. In DNA form, the CDR3 reads TGTGCCAGCACCCGAGGAGAACAGGGAATAATATATGGCTACACCTTC. This codes for CASTRGEQGIIYGYTF.

V usage is TRBV18 and J usage is TRBJ2-7, with 13 bases identical to TRBD2. Trimming cost V 5 bases and J 5 bases; bases outside gene matches: 6. The CDR3 has 15 residues. In germline, CDR1 is KGHSH, CDR2 LQKENI. CDR3 nucleotides: TGTGCCAGCTCAACCGGGACTAGCGGGACCCACGAGCAGTACTTC. Translation: CASSTGTSGTHEQYF.

This chain uses TRBV5-1 with TRBJ1-2; possibly TRBD1 for D (5 bases). CDR3 length equals 14 residues. The germline V gene has CDR1 SGHRS and CDR2 YFSETQ. The V and J ends lost 4 bases and 5 bases respectively, with 15 bases between them. The CDR3 DNA reads TGCGCCAGCAGCCCGGCGGGTAAGGGGTATGGCTACACCTTC. Its protein is CASSPAGKGYGYTF.

J is TRBJ2-3 and V is TRBV28; 7 nucleotides align to TRBD1. Germline lookup yields CDR1 MDHEN and CDR2 SYDVKM. There are 17 residues in the CDR3. The V segment lost 4 bases and the J segment 2 bases; nucleotides outside the gene matches: 12. The CDR3 sequence is CASSYAIRQGSTDTQYF. CDR3 in DNA: TGTGCCAGCAGTTACGCCATTCGACAGGGTTCCACAGATACGCAGTATTTT.

In this sample, this clone turned up once. The chain employs TRBV12-5 and TRBJ2-5; the D gene is possibly TRBD1 (6 bases). V lost 5 bases to trimming and J lost 1 base, with 14 bases between them. The CDR3 extends over 15 amino acids. Germline CDR1 LGHNT, CDR2 FRNRAP. CDR3: CASGPRTASQETQYF. In DNA, the CDR3 is TGTGCTAGTGGTCCTCGGACAGCATCCCAAGAGACCCAGTACTTC.

V is TRBV6-6 and J is TRBJ2-1, with 11 bases aligning to TRBD2. Germline CDR1 is MNHNY and CDR2 is SVGAGI (reference sequence). The CDR3 is 15 residues long. V trimming: 1 base; J trimming: 9 bases; junction bases outside the gene matches: 5. CDR3 in amino acids: CASSYLAGGPTEQFF. CDR3 nucleotides: TGTGCCAGCAGTTACTTAGCGGGAGGGCCGACTGAGCAGTTCTTC.

This clone came up a few times. The gene calls are TRBV10-3 and TRBJ2-5, with D perhaps matching TRBD1 (7 bases). Germline-derived CDR1 and CDR2 are ENHRY and SYGVKD. Trimming took 8 bases from V and 5 from J, leaving 15 bases between them. The CDR3 totals 13 residues. Here the CDR3 DNA reads TGTGCCATCCAGGGGGGCATGGGGGAGACCCAGTACTTC. It is translated as CAIQGGMGETQYF.

This chain uses TRBV5-1 with TRBJ2-1; D is ambiguous. Trimming removed 0 bases from V and 0 bases from J, with 10 bases in between. Germline CDR1 and CDR2: SGHRS and YFSETQ. CDR3 length: 16 amino acids. The CDR3 bases are TGCGCCAGCAGCTTGGATGGGATGAGCTCCTACAATGAGCAGTTCTTC. Amino acid sequence: CASSLDGMSSYNEQFF.

This clone was seen a handful of times. The chain has TRBV28 and TRBJ1-5; D not certain. This CDR3 has 14 residues. The germline CDR1 and CDR2 sequences are MDHEN and SYDVKM. Trimming stripped 5 bases from V and 4 bases from J, with 12 bases between. This chain's CDR3 is CASSKQPGNQPQHF. In nucleotides, the CDR3 is TGTGCCAGCAGTAAACAGCCTGGGAATCAGCCCCAGCATTTT.

This clone was seen a few times. The chain uses TRBV18 and TRBJ1-6; D is possibly TRBD1 (6 bases). The V end lost 2 bases, the J end lost 6 bases, and 11 bases lay between the germline ends. Germline V gene lookup returns CDR1 KGHSH and CDR2 LQKENI. The CDR3 consists of 15 residues. CDR3: CASSPSGTINSPLHF. As DNA, the CDR3 is TGTGCCAGCTCACCAAGTGGGACAATTAATTCACCCCTCCACTTT. Complete variable domain (other parts from reference TRBV18 and TRBJ1-6): NAGVMQNPRHLVRRRGQEARLRCSPMKGHSHVYWYRQLPEEGLKFMVYLQKENIIDESGMPKERFSAEFPKEGPSILRIQQVVRGDSAAYFCASSPSGTINSPLHFGNGTRLTVT.

The chain has TRBV9 and TRBJ1-1; D possibly corresponds to TRBD1 (6 bases). Germline V gene data show CDR1 as SGDLS and CDR2 as YYNGEE. The CDR3 loop spans 14 amino acids. Between the trimmed V and J ends, which lost 5 bases and 5 bases, there was a span of 16 bases. The DNA for the CDR3 is TGTGCCAGCAGTCAGAAGGCAGGGGTAACTGAAGCTTTCTTT. Its protein is CASSQKAGVTEAFF. Variable domain in full (rest from reference TRBV9 and TRBJ1-1): DSGVTQTPKHLITATGQRVTLRCSPRSGDLSVYWYQQSLDQGLQFLIQYYNGEERAKGNILERFSAQQFPDLHSELNLSSLELGDSALYFCASSQKAGVTEAFFGQGTRLTVV.

V gene TRBV15 combines with J gene TRBJ2-7; D perhaps matches TRBD2 (5 bases). Looked up from germline, CDR1 is LNHNV and CDR2 is YYDKDF (reference sequence). Trimming shortened V by 9 bases and J by 2 bases, and 17 bases separated the two germline ends. The CDR3 length is 14 residues. CDR3 bases: TGTGCCACTAGGGATGCGGGCACTCCCTACGAGCAGTACTTC. Encoded protein: CATRDAGTPYEQYF.